These T cell receptor beta chains were read from a single sample in a study of T cells expressing NK-cell markers. Following a re-call of the 5' RACE reads, TCRdb has one entry per CDR3 protein and lacks DNA. The sample yields about 460,000 distinct CDR3 sequences, of which the top ten take up over 1.1%. The specimen sequenced was blood T cells: a sorted CD56 or NKG2C T cell subset, CD4+ or CD8+ T cells, or bulk PBMC T cells (not recorded which). The receptors here all came from a woman aged 50 to 60 in good health. Each CDR3 is given with its conserved first and last residue. The order of the fields is V gene, J gene, CDR3 protein.

>TRBV15|TRBJ2-2
CATSPDRAIRTGELFF
>TRBV3-1|TRBJ2-1
CASSPVGLRIPYNEQFF
>TRBV7-3|TRBJ1-1
CASSQNDRGWGTEAFF
>TRBV19|TRBJ2-5
CASSKAGGTETQYF
>TRBV20-1|TRBJ2-5
CSARDRGLKTQYF
>TRBV11-2|TRBJ2-2
CASSEVLIGTGELFF
>TRBV12-3/TRBV12-4|TRBJ1-5
CASSFGQGNQPQHF
>TRBV20-1|TRBJ1-5
CSAKSAGLQPQHF
>TRBV25-1|TRBJ2-1
CASSDRDGQFF
>TRBV5-1|TRBJ1-4
CASSRQGGGNEKLFF
>TRBV5-5|TRBJ2-1
CASSGTSGRGNNEQFF
>TRBV5-1|TRBJ2-5
CASSIGTTRETQYF
>TRBV5-1|TRBJ2-7
CASKGMRDHEQYF
>TRBV5-1|TRBJ2-5
CASSSSGLAGGGETQYF
>TRBV5-5|TRBJ1-5
CASSSLAGSNQPQHF
>TRBV29-1|TRBJ2-5
CSVLWSKQETQYF
>TRBV14|TRBJ1-1
CASSQDLGGDAFF
>TRBV20-1|TRBJ2-1
CSAPSVAGVGNEQFF
>TRBV12-3/TRBV12-4|TRBJ1-5
CASSQYRGQPQHF
>TRBV29-1|TRBJ2-1
CSARMTTHNEQFF
>TRBV5-1|TRBJ2-7
CASSGTGTGDFYYEQYF
>TRBV2|TRBJ2-5
CASSPTGQQETQYF
>TRBV12-3/TRBV12-4|TRBJ2-1
CASSFGPGGELRYNEQFF
>TRBV6-2/TRBV6-3|TRBJ2-6
CATLRGPQANVLTF
>TRBV27|TRBJ2-3
CASLPGFTTTDTQYF
>TRBV18|TRBJ1-5
CASSRQGLGNQPQHF
>TRBV4-1|TRBJ2-1
CASSQIGLAGGRYNEQFF
>TRBV11-3|TRBJ2-1
CASSLSTGVNEQFF
>TRBV20-1|TRBJ2-3
CSAKFGLPAGGTDTQYF
>TRBV10-3|TRBJ2-4
CAISEPLKNIQYF
>TRBV7-3|TRBJ2-1
CASSSNPGTSGRAAKNEQFF
>TRBV28|TRBJ2-7
CASSSPRQIHYEQYF
>TRBV10-3|TRBJ2-1
CAISSYNEQFF
>TRBV7-2|TRBJ2-1
CASSQGLGSGRARWNEQFF
>TRBV5-1|TRBJ2-3
CASSRLAGVEDTQYF
>TRBV28|TRBJ1-4
CASSLRGRDTEKLFF
>TRBV10-3|TRBJ2-1
CAISESTGSPLVNEQFF
>TRBV5-1|TRBJ1-1
CASSLKSVNTEAFF
>TRBV4-1|TRBJ2-1
CASSQVGTRAYNEQFF
>TRBV5-6|TRBJ2-1
CASSSTDWSHEQFF
>TRBV9|TRBJ2-1
CASSVSFNEQFF
>TRBV5-6|TRBJ2-1
CASSFRTSAHNEQFF
>TRBV5-1|TRBJ2-4
CASSLRGDLAKNIQYF
>TRBV5-6|TRBJ1-2
CASRMTRWADYGYTF
>TRBV27|TRBJ2-7
CASSLGLFPSGGSYEQYF
>TRBV5-1|TRBJ2-1
CASSFRSDSDEQFF
>TRBV6-1|TRBJ1-2
CASRRDYGYTF
>TRBV30|TRBJ2-7
CAWTTLYEQYF
>TRBV12-3/TRBV12-4|TRBJ2-1
CASSLGLAGGNPNEQFF
>TRBV6-2/TRBV6-3|TRBJ2-6
CASSPTGSSGANVLTF
>TRBV12-3/TRBV12-4|TRBJ1-4
CASSPGLGSEKLFF
>TRBV5-6|TRBJ2-5
CASALPGETQYF
>TRBV12-3/TRBV12-4|TRBJ2-2
CASSFWRVNTGELFF
>TRBV6-6|TRBJ2-1
CASSLAGEGKQNEQFF
>TRBV5-1|TRBJ2-1
CASSLAGPNNEQFF
>TRBV12-5|TRBJ1-6
CASGSANSPLHF
>TRBV27|TRBJ2-1
CASSSQGGYYNEQFF
>TRBV28|TRBJ2-2
CASSGPRTGELFF
>TRBV20-1|TRBJ1-2
CSARDLSDGRYGYTF
>TRBV7-8|TRBJ2-1
CASSSGSGVWYNEQFF